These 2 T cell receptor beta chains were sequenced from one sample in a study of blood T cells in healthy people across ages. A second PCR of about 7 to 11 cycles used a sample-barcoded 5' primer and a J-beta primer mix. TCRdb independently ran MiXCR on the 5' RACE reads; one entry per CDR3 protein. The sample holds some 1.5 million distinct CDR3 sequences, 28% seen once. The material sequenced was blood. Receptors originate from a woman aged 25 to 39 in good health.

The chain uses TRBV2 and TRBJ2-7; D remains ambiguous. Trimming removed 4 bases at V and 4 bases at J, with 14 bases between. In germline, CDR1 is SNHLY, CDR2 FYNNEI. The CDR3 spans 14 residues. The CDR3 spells CASSGRHPLYEQYF. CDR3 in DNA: TGTGCCAGCAGTGGCCGCCACCCGTTATACGAGCAGTACTTC.

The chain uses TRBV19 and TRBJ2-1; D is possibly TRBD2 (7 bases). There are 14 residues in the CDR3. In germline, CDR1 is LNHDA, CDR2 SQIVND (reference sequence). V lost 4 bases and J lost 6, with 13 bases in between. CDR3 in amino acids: CASSRGGGGNEQFF. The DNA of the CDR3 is TGTGCCAGTAGTAGAGGCGGGGGCGGCAATGAGCAGTTCTTC. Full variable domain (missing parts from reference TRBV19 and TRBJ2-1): DGGITQSPKYLFRKEGQNVTLSCEQNLNHDAMYWYRQDPGQGLRLIYYSQIVNDFQKGDIAEGYSVSREKKESFPLTVTSAQKNPTAFYLCASSRGGGGNEQFFGPGTRLTVL.